Presented here are 27 T cell receptor beta chains from one specimen sequenced in a study of T cell repertoires in cytomegalovirus infection. TCRdb recomputed calls from the reads with MiXCR, one row per CDR3 protein. The sample comprises about 450,000 distinct CDR3 sequences, roughly a third of which are singletons, and approximately 15% rests with the top ten. Sequencing was carried out using PBMCs. These receptors were obtained from a human donor in good health (CMV status not recorded). Some clones in this sample may be carry-over from other donors' samples.

V is TRBV20-1 and J is TRBJ1-6; TRBD1 might be the D (5 bases). Trimming left V 1 base short and J 0 bases short, with 13 bases between. The CDR3 loop spans 17 amino acids. Germline V gene sequence: CDR1 DFQATT, CDR2 SNEGSKA (reference sequence). The CDR3 DNA is TGCAGTGCTAGAGTGGTGGGGGTGGGCTCCTATAATTCACCCCTCCACTTT. Translation: CSARVVGVGSYNSPLHF.

This clonotype was observed many times. The chain employs TRBV7-6 and TRBJ1-4; TRBD1 agrees at 7 bases. J lost 12 bases, V lost 3 bases, and 13 bases had no gene match. This CDR3 has 15 residues. Germline V CDR1 and CDR2: SGHVS, FNYEAQ. CDR3 region: CASSLKRDRTGQLFF. The CDR3 bases are TGTGCCAGCAGCTTGAAACGGGACAGAACGGGACAACTGTTTTTT.

The genes are TRBV9 and TRBJ1-2; 7 nucleotides match TRBD1. With V trimmed by 0 bases and J by 7 bases, 15 bases remained unmatched. The germline CDR1 and CDR2 sequences are SGDLS and YYNGEE. This CDR3 has 17 amino acids. The chain's CDR3 is CASSVEEVRAGGLGYTF. Here the CDR3 DNA reads TGTGCCAGCAGCGTAGAAGAGGTTAGGGCAGGGGGACTTGGCTACACCTTC.

The CDR3 DNA sequence: TGTGCCAGCAGTCCCGGACTAGCCTATAACACCGGGGAGCTGTTTTTT. Residues: CASSPGLAYNTGELFF. The V gene is TRBV12-3 or TRBV12-4, the J gene TRBJ2-2, with TRBD2 matching 8 bases. The CDR3 consists of 16 residues. With V trimmed by 5 bases and J by 2 bases, 7 bases remained unmatched.

About this clonotype: A read error is likely, as this CDR3 ends without the conserved phenylalanine or tryptophan. The rearrangement joins TRBV19 to TRBJ1-5; D call uncertain. Trimming took off 5 bases at V and 6 bases at J, with 20 bases between the two ends. The CDR3 covers 16 residues. Germline V CDR1 and CDR2: LNHDA, SQIVND (reference sequence). The CDR3 sequence: CASSPWQLSGTQPQHL. CDR3 nucleotide sequence: TGTGCCAGTAGTCCGTGGCAGCTTAGTGGCACTCAGCCCCAGCATTTG.

To note about this clonotype: Mismatch with germline at one junction end may stem from a read error. This sequence joins TRBV27 and TRBJ2-3; 14 bases are shared with TRBD2. CDR1 is MNHEY, CDR2 SMNVEV, per germline (reference sequence). The CDR3 consists of 18 residues. The CDR3 DNA sequence: TGTGCCAGCCGTTTATCGAAGGGACTAGCGGGGGAAGCAGAGACGCAGTATTTT. Its protein product is CASRLSKGLAGEAETQYF.

V gene TRBV19 combines with J gene TRBJ1-5; 7 nucleotides agree with TRBD1. With 0 bases clipped from V and 12 bases from J, the junction kept 23 bases outside the gene matches. The germline V gene has CDR1 LNHDA and CDR2 SQIVND (reference sequence). This CDR3 has 19 residues. CDR3 coding DNA: TGTGCCAGTAGTATAGAAGGAGGGGGCGTAACTGATAGCAATCCGCACCAGCATTTT. Translated: CASSIEGGGVTDSNPHQHF.

This clonotype was found many times. J is TRBJ1-2 and V is TRBV4-3; no definite D call. Germline assignment: CDR1 LGHNA and CDR2 YSLEER. The CDR3 is 13 residues long. The ends were cut back, 1 base at V and 1 base at J, with 4 bases in the middle. The DNA of the CDR3 is TGCGCCAGCAGCCAAGGCGGTAACTATGGCTACACCTTC. As protein: CASSQGGNYGYTF.

The chain combines TRBV15 with TRBJ2-7; TRBD1 is a possible D gene (5 bases). Germline CDR1 reads LNHNV; CDR2 reads YYDKDF (reference sequence). This CDR3 spans 14 amino acids. V dropped 1 base and J dropped 2 bases, with 9 bases sitting between them. The CDR3 spells CATSRGAGTYEQYF. The CDR3 nucleotides are TGTGCCACCAGCAGAGGCGCAGGGACCTACGAGCAGTACTTC.

The table lists this clonotype with a few counts. This chain joins TRBV7-9 and TRBJ2-7, with 7 bases lining up with TRBD1. The CDR3 extends over 14 amino acids. V shed 8 bases and J 2 bases; nucleotides not matched to a gene: 9. In germline, CDR1 is SEHNR, CDR2 FQNEAQ (reference sequence). The CDR3 nucleotides are TGTGCCAGCGGAACGGCCAGGGGGACCTACGAGCAGTACTTC. It translates to CASGTARGTYEQYF.

This rearrangement joins TRBV2 to TRBJ2-7; 12 bases align to TRBD2. V dropped 6 bases and J dropped 4; count of bases not matched to a gene: 7. Germline V gene data show CDR1 as SNHLY and CDR2 as FYNNEI. The CDR3 runs to 15 residues. The chain's CDR3 is CASRPLAGGLYEQYF. The CDR3, as DNA: TGTGCCAGCAGACCACTAGCGGGGGGACTTTACGAGCAGTACTTC.

This clonotype occurred many times. The chain couples TRBV7-6 to TRBJ2-5; D is perhaps TRBD1 (6 bases). Germline CDR1 reads SGHVS; CDR2 reads FNYEAQ. This CDR3 comprises 14 residues. Trimming removed 5 bases from V and 3 bases from J, with 13 bases in between. CDR3 nucleotides: TGTGCCAGCAGCACGATACACAGGGAAGAGACCCAGTACTTC. This gives the protein CASSTIHREETQYF. Together with reference TRBV7-6 and TRBJ2-5, the CDR3 gives the full variable domain: GAGVSQSPRYKVTKRGQDVALRCDPISGHVSLYWYRQALGQGPEFLTYFNYEAQQDKSGLPNDRFSAERPEGSISTLTIQRTEQRDSAMYRCASSTIHREETQYFGPGTRLLVL.

This clonotype was observed a few times. The rearrangement joins TRBV4-1 to TRBJ1-1, with 7 bases identical to TRBD1. Germline V CDR1 and CDR2: MGHRA, YSYEKL. V shed 5 bases, J shed 5 bases, and the junction held 2 bases outside the gene matches. The length of the CDR3 is 12 residues. The CDR3 DNA follows: TGCGCCAGCAGCTCGACAGGGACTGAAGCTTTCTTT. Translation gives CASSSTGTEAFF.

Only a few counts were recorded for this clonotype. This chain uses TRBV29-1 with TRBJ1-2, with a weak D call TRBD1 (5 bases). Germline V gives CDR1 SQVTM, CDR2 ANQGSEA. There are 12 residues in the CDR3. Trimming removed 8 bases at V and 7 bases at J, with 17 bases between. This CDR3 reads CSHTGAGGGYTF. CDR3 DNA: TGCAGCCACACCGGGGCGGGAGGTGGCTACACCTTC.

This clonotype showed up just a few times. This rearrangement joins TRBV10-3 to TRBJ2-7, with 7 bases lining up with TRBD2. This CDR3 comprises 13 residues. Germline CDR1 ENHRY, CDR2 SYGVKD. V lost 6 bases and J lost 2; bases outside the gene matches: 4. CDR3 nucleotides: TGTGCCATCAGCCCGACTAGCACCTACGAGCAGTACTTC. Translated, it gives CAISPTSTYEQYF.

This sequence joins TRBV7-8 and TRBJ1-6; D may be TRBD1 (5 bases). Germline CDR1 and CDR2: SGHVS and FQNEAQ. V lost 1 base to trimming and J lost 6 bases, with 13 bases between them. The CDR3 length is 16 residues. CDR3 region: CASSLGARGTNSPLHF. The DNA of the CDR3 is TGTGCCAGCAGCTTAGGAGCACGGGGCACTAATTCACCCCTCCACTTT. The variable domain in full, with the rest retrieved from reference TRBV7-8 and TRBJ1-6, is GAGVSQSPRYKVAKRGQDVALRCDPISGHVSLFWYQQALGQGPEFLTYFQNEAQLDKSGLPSDRFFAERPEGSVSTLKIQRTQQEDSAVYLCASSLGARGTNSPLHFGNGTRLTVT.

This clonotype was found a few times. The V call is TRBV6-2 or TRBV6-3, the J call TRBJ2-1, with D possibly TRBD2 on 6 matching bases. The CDR3 extends over 14 amino acids. V was trimmed by 6 bases and J by 7 bases, leaving 16 bases between them. Per the germline V gene, CDR1 is MNHEY and CDR2 is SVGEGT. CDR3: CASRLGAGPNEQFF. In DNA, the CDR3 is TGTGCCAGCAGACTCGGGGCGGGGCCTAATGAGCAGTTCTTC.

On this clonotype: In this CDR3 the conserved last residue, phenylalanine or tryptophan, is missing, so a read error is likely. Because the CDR3's place on the DNA is in doubt, the DNA is left out and the CDR3 is given as listed by TCRdb. The CDR3 loop reads CASSPGTGGVQLL. V usage is TRBV12-3 or TRBV12-4 and J usage is TRBJ2-1; TRBD1, the table's D call, was not compared with the DNA. The CDR3 is 13 residues long, ends included.

CDR3 protein: CASTPSQGSYQPQHF. The DNA of the CDR3 is TGTGCCAGTACTCCTTCGCAGGGATCCTATCAGCCCCAGCATTTT. The gene calls are TRBV19 and TRBJ1-5; TRBD1 might be the D (5 bases). This CDR3 has 15 amino acids. The germline CDR1 and CDR2 sequences are LNHDA and SQIVND (reference sequence). Trimming took off 7 bases at V and 5 bases at J, with 18 bases between the two ends.

Written as DNA, the CDR3 is TGTGCCAGCAGTGAGAGGCCTTATGGCTACACCTTC. Translation gives CASSERPYGYTF. The J gene is TRBJ1-2, the V gene TRBV2, with unresolved D. The germline CDR1 and CDR2 sequences are SNHLY and FYNNEI. The CDR3 loop spans 12 amino acids. Between the trimmed V and J ends, which lost 3 bases and 5 bases, there was a span of 7 bases.

J is TRBJ1-2 and V is TRBV19; tentatively, D is TRBD1 (5 bases). V was clipped by 5 bases and J by 4 bases, with 17 bases between them. This CDR3 comprises 15 residues. Germline CDR1 reads LNHDA; CDR2 reads SQIVND (reference sequence). The CDR3 spells CASSRSPIGAYGYTF. The CDR3 region has the DNA TGTGCCAGTAGTCGATCGCCGATAGGGGCCTATGGCTACACCTTC. Complete variable domain (other parts from reference TRBV19 and TRBJ1-2): DGGITQSPKYLFRKEGQNVTLSCEQNLNHDAMYWYRQDPGQGLRLIYYSQIVNDFQKGDIAEGYSVSREKKESFPLTVTSAQKNPTAFYLCASSRSPIGAYGYTFGSGTRLTVV.

The chain is built from TRBV7-3 and TRBJ2-2; 9 bases match TRBD2. The CDR3 is 15 residues long. The germline gives CDR1 SGHTA, CDR2 FQGTGA. V lost 1 base and J lost 5; bases outside the gene matches: 2. The CDR3 nucleotides are TGTGCCAGCAGCTTAATAGCGGGGGATACCGGGGAGCTGTTTTTT. It encodes CASSLIAGDTGELFF.

The chain has TRBV6-5 and TRBJ1-1; D remains ambiguous. Per germline, CDR1 MNHEY and CDR2 SVGAGI. The V end lost 4 bases, the J end lost 6 bases, and 9 bases lay between the germline ends. The CDR3 runs 12 residues. Written as DNA, the CDR3 is TGTGCCAGCAGTTTTGAGGGTTCTGAAGCTTTCTTT. Translation gives CASSFEGSEAFF.

This clonotype was counted between two and nine times. J is TRBJ1-5 and V is TRBV19; TRBD1 matches 7 bases. Germline V gene sequence: CDR1 LNHDA, CDR2 SQIVND (reference sequence). The CDR3 runs to 15 residues. Germline trimming cut 3 bases from V and 0 bases from J; bases unmatched to any gene: 2. CDR3 amino acids: CASSMTGYSNQPQHF. CDR3 nucleotide sequence: TGTGCCAGTAGTATGACAGGGTATAGCAATCAGCCCCAGCATTTT.

The chain carries TRBV6-6 and TRBJ2-1; D is possibly TRBD2 (6 bases). Per the germline V gene, CDR1 is MNHNY and CDR2 is SVGAGI (reference sequence). V lost 2 bases and J 2 bases, leaving 10 bases between the germline ends. The CDR3 spans 15 residues. The CDR3 spells CASSYRTTAYNEQFF. The DNA of the CDR3 is TGTGCCAGCAGTTACCGGACTACCGCCTACAATGAGCAGTTCTTC.

As to this clonotype: Because the CDR3 is missing its conserved closing phenylalanine or tryptophan, this is likely a read error. The DNA of the CDR3 is TGTGCCACCAGCACCGACAGGGAATCCCTCGAGCAGTACTTA. Amino acids: CATSTDRESLEQYL. J is TRBJ2-7 and V is TRBV15; TRBD1 matches at 7 bases. The CDR3 is 14 amino acids. Germline V gene data show CDR1 as LNHNV and CDR2 as YYDKDF (reference sequence). Germline trimming cut 4 bases from V and 6 bases from J; bases unmatched to any gene: 9.

This clonotype was detected a few times. This chain joins TRBV5-5 and TRBJ2-3; perhaps D is TRBD1 or TRBD2 (5 bases each). Germline assignment: CDR1 SGHKS and CDR2 YYEKEE (reference sequence). Trimming left V 4 bases short and J 2 bases short, with 11 bases between. CDR3 length: 14 amino acids. The CDR3 DNA follows: TGTGCCAGCAGCCGTTTGGGGGACACAGATACGCAGTATTTT. This encodes CASSRLGDTDTQYF.